This section outlines one TCR beta chain sequence together with its context. Data came from immunoSEQ multiplex PCR; TCRdb stores just in-frame clones and leaves some out. The profile shows some 22,000 clones, just under 95% of them singletons. Genomic DNA came from blood conventional CD4+ T cells gated CD25-low CD127-high. The sample comes from a study of regulatory and conventional T cells in RAG deficiency. The V gene's germline CDR1 is MNHEY and CDR2 SMNVEV (reference sequence). The CDR3 totals 13 residues. With 5 bases removed from V and 8 bases from J, the gap between germline ends came to 14 bases. The same data also went into a second study, on regulatory T cells. That study adds: Primers: 52 TRBV forward and 13 TRBJ reverse. In patients, unique TRB V-J pairs were restricted and V/J usage skewed, especially in Tregs.

Material: CD4+ T cells sorted from blood. The TCR comes from a human donor in good health. This chain joins TRBV27 and TRBJ2-3; D is ambiguous. The CDR3 loop reads CASSPRGDSTQYF. CDR3 coding DNA: TGTGCCAGCAGTCCTCGAGGAGATAGTACGCAGTATTTT.